What follows is one T cell receptor beta chain and its context. Its matching antigen is unknown. The record originates from a study of cytotoxic CD8 clonotypes in ibrutinib-treated CLL. Study observations and caveats: Public clonotypes, found uncommonly, either contracted or stayed stable on treatment. Clonality showed a rise at ibrutinib response that reversed toward baseline at progression.

Germline loops: CDR1 LGHNA, CDR2 YNFKEQ. J lost 0 bases, V lost 2 bases, and 6 bases had no gene match. CDR3 length equals 18 residues. The table came from immunoSEQ multiplex PCR; TCRdb's copy has only in-frame clones and leaves some out. In the table there are around 310,000 clones, about 77% of which are singletons. V is TRBV4-2 and J is TRBJ2-5; 13 bases are shared with TRBD2. The specimen was PBMCs, collected before ibrutinib treatment. The receptor comes from a human donor with chronic lymphocytic leukemia. CDR3 nucleotide sequence: TGTGCCAGCAGCCAAACCGGGACTAGCGGGACCAACCAAGAGACCCAGTACTTC. Its protein is CASSQTGTSGTNQETQYF.